This TCR beta chain originates from a study of blood T cell repertoires in COVID-19. Overall study context: Samples taken during acute and convalescent COVID-19 were collected in the United States, Italy and Spain. Sample material is recorded as cDNA or gDNA derived from T cells, B-cell-depleted T cells, or PBMCs.

V lost 1 base to trimming and J lost 4 bases, with 16 bases between them. Germline V lookup: CDR1 SGHNT, CDR2 YENEEA. The CDR3 consists of 16 residues. Per the study methods: Estimation of nucleated cell counts was performed using reference gene primer amplification. The data were produced by immunoSEQ multiplex PCR, yet TCRdb's version contains in-frame clones alone and is incomplete. The D gene and trimming were derived from the DNA, and the V and J assignments and clone size from that table. Altogether 200,000 to 300,000 clones are present, under 90% being singletons, with the ten largest covering 4% to 4.5%.

Sequencing was done on a sample of peripheral blood. The source is a man in his fifties or sixties with acute or convalescent COVID-19. J is TRBJ2-5 and V is TRBV11-3, with D perhaps TRBD2 (5 bases). CDR3 residues: CASSLGGLRAAETQYF. The DNA for the CDR3 is TGTGCCAGCAGCTTAGGAGGACTCCGCGCGGCAGAGACCCAGTACTTC.